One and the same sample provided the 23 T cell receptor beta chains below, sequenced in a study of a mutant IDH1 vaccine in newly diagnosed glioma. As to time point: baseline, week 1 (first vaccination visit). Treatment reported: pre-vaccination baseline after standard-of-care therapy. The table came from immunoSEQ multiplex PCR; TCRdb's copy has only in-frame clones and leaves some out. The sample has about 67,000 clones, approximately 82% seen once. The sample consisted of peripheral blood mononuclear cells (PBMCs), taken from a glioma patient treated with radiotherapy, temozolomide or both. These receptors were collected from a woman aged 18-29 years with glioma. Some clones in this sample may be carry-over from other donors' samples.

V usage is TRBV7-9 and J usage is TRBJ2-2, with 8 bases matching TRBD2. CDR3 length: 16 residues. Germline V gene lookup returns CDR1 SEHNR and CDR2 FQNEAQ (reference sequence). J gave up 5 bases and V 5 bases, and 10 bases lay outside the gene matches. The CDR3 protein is CASSPSGTRNTGELFF. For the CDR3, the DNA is TGTGCCAGCAGCCCCTCCGGGACTAGAAATACCGGGGAGCTGTTTTTT.

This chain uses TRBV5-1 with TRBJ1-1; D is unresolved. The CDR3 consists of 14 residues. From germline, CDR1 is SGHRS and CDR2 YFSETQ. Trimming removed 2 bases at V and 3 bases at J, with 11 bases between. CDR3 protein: CASSLGNGDTEAFF. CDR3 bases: TGCGCCAGCAGCTTAGGGAATGGGGACACTGAAGCTTTCTTT.

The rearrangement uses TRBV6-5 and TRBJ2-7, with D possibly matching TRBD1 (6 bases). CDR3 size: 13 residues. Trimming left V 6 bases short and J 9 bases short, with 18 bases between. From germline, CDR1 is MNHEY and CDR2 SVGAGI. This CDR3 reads CASSSGTYFGQYF. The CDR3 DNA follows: TGTGCCAGCAGCTCCGGGACATACTTCGGGCAGTACTTC.

The CDR3 here is CASSQVGQGRNNQPQHF. The CDR3 bases are TGTGCCAGCAGCCAAGTAGGGCAGGGACGGAACAATCAGCCCCAGCATTTT. The chain employs TRBV4-2 and TRBJ1-5, with D possibly matching TRBD1 (5 bases). CDR3 length equals 17 residues. The germline gives CDR1 LGHNA, CDR2 YNFKEQ. Trimming cost V 1 base and J 3 bases, with 16 bases left between them.

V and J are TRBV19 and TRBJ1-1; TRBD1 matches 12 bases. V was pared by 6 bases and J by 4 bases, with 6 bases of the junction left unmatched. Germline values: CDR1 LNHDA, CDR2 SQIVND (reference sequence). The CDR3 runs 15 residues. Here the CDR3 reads CASRGDRGRVTEAFF. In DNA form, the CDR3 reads TGTGCCAGTAGAGGGGACAGGGGGCGCGTCACTGAAGCTTTCTTT.

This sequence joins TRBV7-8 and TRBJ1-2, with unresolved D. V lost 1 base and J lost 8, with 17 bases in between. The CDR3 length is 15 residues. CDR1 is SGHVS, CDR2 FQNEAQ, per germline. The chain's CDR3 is CASSLDALREGGYTF. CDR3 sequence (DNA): TGTGCCAGCAGCTTAGATGCCCTAAGGGAGGGAGGCTACACCTTC.

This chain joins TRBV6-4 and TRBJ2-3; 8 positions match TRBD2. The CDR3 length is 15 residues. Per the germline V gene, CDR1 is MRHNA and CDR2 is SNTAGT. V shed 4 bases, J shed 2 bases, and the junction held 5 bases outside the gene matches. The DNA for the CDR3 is TGTGCCAGCAGTGGACGGCGGGGGGCCACAGATACGCAGTATTTT. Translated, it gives CASSGRRGATDTQYF.

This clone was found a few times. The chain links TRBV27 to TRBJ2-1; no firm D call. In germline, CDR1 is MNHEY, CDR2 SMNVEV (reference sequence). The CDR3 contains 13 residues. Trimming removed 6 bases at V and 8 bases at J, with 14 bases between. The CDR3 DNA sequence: TGTGCCAGCAGGAAACTTTCCTTCGATGAGCAGTTCTTC. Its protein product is CASRKLSFDEQFF.

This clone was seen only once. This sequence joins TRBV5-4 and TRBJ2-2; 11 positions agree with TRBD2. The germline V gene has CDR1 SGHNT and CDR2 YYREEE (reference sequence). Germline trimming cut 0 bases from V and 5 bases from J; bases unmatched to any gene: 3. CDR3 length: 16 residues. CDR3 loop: CASSLGLAGSTGELFF. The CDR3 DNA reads TGTGCCAGCAGCTTGGGACTAGCGGGATCTACCGGGGAGCTGTTTTTT.

CDR3 nucleotides: TGTGCCAGCAGCCCACCCTTGGTAGTCTCGAATTCACCCCTCCACTTT. It yields the protein CASSPPLVVSNSPLHF. The chain uses TRBV13 and TRBJ1-6; D is unresolved. CDR1 and CDR2 (germline): PRHDT, FYEKMQ (reference sequence). V gave up 5 bases and J gave up 7 bases, with 18 bases separating them. CDR3 length: 16 residues.

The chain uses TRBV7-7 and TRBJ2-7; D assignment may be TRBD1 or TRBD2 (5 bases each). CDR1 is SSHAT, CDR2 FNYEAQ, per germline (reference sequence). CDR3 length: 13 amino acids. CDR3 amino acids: CASSQGDSYEQYF. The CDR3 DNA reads TGTGCTAGTAGCCAGGGAGACTCCTACGAGCAGTACTTC.

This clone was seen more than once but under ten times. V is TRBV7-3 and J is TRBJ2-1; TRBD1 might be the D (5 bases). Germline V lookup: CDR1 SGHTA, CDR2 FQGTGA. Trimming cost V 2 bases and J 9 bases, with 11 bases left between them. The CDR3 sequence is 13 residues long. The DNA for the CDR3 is TGTGCCAGCAGCTTAGGACAAGGTAGTGAGCAGTTCTTC. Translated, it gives CASSLGQGSEQFF.

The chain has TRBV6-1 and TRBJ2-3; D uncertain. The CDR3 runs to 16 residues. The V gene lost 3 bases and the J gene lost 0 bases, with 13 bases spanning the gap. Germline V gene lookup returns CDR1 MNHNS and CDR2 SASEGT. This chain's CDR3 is CASSDLTGLSTDTQYF. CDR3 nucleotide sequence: TGTGCCAGCAGTGATCTAACGGGTCTGAGCACAGATACGCAGTATTTT.

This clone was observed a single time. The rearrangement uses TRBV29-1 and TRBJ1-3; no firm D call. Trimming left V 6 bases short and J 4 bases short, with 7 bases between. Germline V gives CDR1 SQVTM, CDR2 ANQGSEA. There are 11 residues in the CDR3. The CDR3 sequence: CSVWTGNTIYF. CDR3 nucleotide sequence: TGCAGCGTATGGACCGGAAACACCATATATTTT.

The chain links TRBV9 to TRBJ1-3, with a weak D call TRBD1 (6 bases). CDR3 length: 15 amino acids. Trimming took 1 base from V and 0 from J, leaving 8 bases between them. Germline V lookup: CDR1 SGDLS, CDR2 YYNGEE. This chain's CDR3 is CASSVSTGSGNTIYF. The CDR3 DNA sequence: TGTGCCAGCAGCGTATCGACAGGCTCTGGAAACACCATATATTTT.

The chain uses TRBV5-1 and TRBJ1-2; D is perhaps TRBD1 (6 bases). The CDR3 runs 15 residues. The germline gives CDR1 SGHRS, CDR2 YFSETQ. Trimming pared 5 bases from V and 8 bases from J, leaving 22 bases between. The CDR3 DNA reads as TGCGCCAGCAGGGATGGACAGCCGGGGGCGGAGGGCTACACCTTC. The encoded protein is CASRDGQPGAEGYTF. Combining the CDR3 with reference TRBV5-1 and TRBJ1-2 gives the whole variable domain KAGVTQTPRYLIKTRGQQVTLSCSPISGHRSVSWYQQTPGQGLQFLFEYFSETQRNKGNFPGRFSGRQFSNSRSEMNVSTLELGDSALYLCASRDGQPGAEGYTFGSGTRLTVV.

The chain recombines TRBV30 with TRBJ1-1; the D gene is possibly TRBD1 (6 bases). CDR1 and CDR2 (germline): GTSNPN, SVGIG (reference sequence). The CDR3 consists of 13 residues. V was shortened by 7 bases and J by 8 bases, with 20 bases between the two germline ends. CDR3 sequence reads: CAFEDRFLEEAFF. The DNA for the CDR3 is TGTGCCTTTGAAGACAGGTTCCTCGAGGAAGCTTTCTTT. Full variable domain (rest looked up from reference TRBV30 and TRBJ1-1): SQTIHQWPATLVQPVGSPLSLECTVEGTSNPNLYWYRQAAGRGLQLLFYSVGIGQISSEVPQNLSASRPQDRQFILSSKKLLLSDSGFYLCAFEDRFLEEAFFGQGTRLTVV.

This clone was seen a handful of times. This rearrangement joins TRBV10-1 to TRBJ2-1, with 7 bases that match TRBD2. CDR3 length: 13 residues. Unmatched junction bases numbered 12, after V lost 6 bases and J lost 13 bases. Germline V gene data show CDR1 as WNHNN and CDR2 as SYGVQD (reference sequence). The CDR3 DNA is TGCGCCAGCAGCGACTCCCCTAGACTAGCCCAGTTCTTC. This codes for CASSDSPRLAQFF.

The CDR3 here is CASSQGSGYEQYF. The CDR3 coding sequence is TGTGCCAGCAGCCAAGGGAGCGGCTACGAGCAGTACTTC. The V and J genes are TRBV4-2 and TRBJ2-7; D may be TRBD2 (5 bases). V lost 1 base, J lost 3 bases, and 7 bases lay in between. Germline CDR1 is LGHNA and CDR2 is YNFKEQ. There are 13 residues in the CDR3.

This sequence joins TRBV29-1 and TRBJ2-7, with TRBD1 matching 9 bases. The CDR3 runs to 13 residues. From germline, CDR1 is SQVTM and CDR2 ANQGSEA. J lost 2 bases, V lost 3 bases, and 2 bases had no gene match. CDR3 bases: TGCAGCGTTGAGGGGACAGGGACCTACGAGCAGTACTTC. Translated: CSVEGTGTYEQYF.

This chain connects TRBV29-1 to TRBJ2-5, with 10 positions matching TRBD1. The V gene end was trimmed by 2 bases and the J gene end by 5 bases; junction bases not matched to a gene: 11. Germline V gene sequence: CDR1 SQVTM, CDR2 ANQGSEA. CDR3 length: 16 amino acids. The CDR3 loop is CSVESPDRGSLETQYF. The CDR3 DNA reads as TGCAGCGTTGAATCCCCGGACAGGGGGAGCTTGGAGACCCAGTACTTC. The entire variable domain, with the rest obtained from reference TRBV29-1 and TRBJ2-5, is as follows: SAVISQKPSRDICQRGTSLTIQCQVDSQVTMMFWYRQQPGQSLTLIATANQGSEATYESGFVIDKFPISRPNLTFSTLTVSNMSPEDSSIYLCSVESPDRGSLETQYFGPGTRLLVL.

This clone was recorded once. The CDR3 is CASSYSQGYEQYF. As DNA, the CDR3 is TGTGCCAGCAGTTACTCACAGGGCTACGAGCAGTACTTC. The chain is built from TRBV6-6 and TRBJ2-7, with D possibly being TRBD1 (6 bases). The CDR3 has 13 residues. V lost 0 bases to trimming and J lost 3 bases, with 6 bases between them. Germline values: CDR1 MNHNY, CDR2 SVGAGI (reference sequence).

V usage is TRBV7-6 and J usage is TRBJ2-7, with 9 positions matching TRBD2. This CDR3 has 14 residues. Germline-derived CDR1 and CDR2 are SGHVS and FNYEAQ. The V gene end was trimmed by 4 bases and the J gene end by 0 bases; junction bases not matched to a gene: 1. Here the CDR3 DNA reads TGTGCCAGCAGCTCACTAGCGGGCTCCTACGAGCAGTACTTC. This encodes CASSSLAGSYEQYF.